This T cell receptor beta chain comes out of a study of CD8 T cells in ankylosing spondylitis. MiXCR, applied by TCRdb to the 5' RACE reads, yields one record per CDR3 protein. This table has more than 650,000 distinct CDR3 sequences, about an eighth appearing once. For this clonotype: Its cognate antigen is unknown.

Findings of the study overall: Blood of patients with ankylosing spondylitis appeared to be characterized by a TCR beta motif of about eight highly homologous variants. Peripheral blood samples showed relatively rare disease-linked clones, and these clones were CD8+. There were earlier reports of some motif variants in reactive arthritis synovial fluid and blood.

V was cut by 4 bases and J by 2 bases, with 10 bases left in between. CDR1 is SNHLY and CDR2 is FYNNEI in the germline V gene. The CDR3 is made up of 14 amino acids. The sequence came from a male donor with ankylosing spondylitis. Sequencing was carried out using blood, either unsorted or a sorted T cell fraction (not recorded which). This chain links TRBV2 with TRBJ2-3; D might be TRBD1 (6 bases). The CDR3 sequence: CASSGQGITDTQYF. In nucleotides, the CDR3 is TGTGCCAGCAGTGGTCAGGGGATCACAGATACGCAGTATTTT.